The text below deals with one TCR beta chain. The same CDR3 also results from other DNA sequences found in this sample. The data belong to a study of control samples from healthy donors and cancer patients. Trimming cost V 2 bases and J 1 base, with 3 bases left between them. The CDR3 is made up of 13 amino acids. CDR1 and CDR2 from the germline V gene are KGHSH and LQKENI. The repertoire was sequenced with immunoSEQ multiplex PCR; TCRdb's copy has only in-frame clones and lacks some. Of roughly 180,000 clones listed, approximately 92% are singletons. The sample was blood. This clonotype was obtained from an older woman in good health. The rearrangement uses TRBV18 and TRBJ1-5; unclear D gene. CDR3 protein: CASSPGSNQPQHF. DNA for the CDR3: TGTGCCAGCTCACCAGGGAGCAATCAGCCCCAGCATTTT.